The 15 T cell receptor beta chains below were found in one sample sequenced in a study of blood T cell repertoires in COVID-19. Profiling relied on immunoSEQ multiplex PCR, and the TCRdb table lists in-frame clones only, not all of them. This table holds hundreds of thousands of clones, 83% found once. The sample was PBMCs or T cells enriched from blood (not recorded which). All receptors come from a woman in her fifties or sixties who had been exposed to COVID-19.

The genes are TRBV15 and TRBJ1-1; 9 positions agree with TRBD1. Germline V lookup: CDR1 LNHNV, CDR2 YYDKDF (reference sequence). V shed 1 base and J 1 base; nucleotides not matched to a gene: 1. This CDR3 comprises 15 residues. The CDR3 is CATSRGDRANTEAFF. In DNA form, the CDR3 reads TGTGCCACCAGCAGAGGGGACAGGGCGAACACTGAAGCTTTCTTT.

This rearrangement joins TRBV19 to TRBJ1-5, with 7 bases lining up with TRBD1. The CDR3 spans 14 residues. The germline V gene encodes CDR1 LNHDA and CDR2 SQIVND (reference sequence). Trimming took 3 bases from V and 4 from J; bases not matched to a gene: 3. The CDR3 protein is CASSIQTGNQPQHF. CDR3 in DNA: TGTGCCAGTAGTATTCAGACAGGGAATCAGCCCCAGCATTTT.

This clone was observed a single time. The rearrangement joins TRBV28 to TRBJ1-5, with 10 bases lining up with TRBD1. J lost 2 bases, V lost 10 bases, and 11 bases had no gene match. The length of the CDR3 is 16 residues. Germline V gives CDR1 MDHEN, CDR2 SYDVKM. CDR3 residues: CAITDRGGSGNQPQHF. Written as DNA, the CDR3 is TGTGCCATCACGGACAGGGGGGGGTCAGGCAATCAGCCCCAGCATTTT.

The sample holds a few counts of this clone. The chain has TRBV10-3 and TRBJ2-5; 8 bases match TRBD1. The CDR3 has 15 residues. Germline trimming cut 0 bases from V and 5 bases from J; bases unmatched to any gene: 5. The germline gives CDR1 ENHRY, CDR2 SYGVKD. CDR3 nucleotide sequence: TGTGCCATCAGTGAGTCTACGACAGGGGAGGAGACCCAGTACTTC. Translation gives CAISESTTGEETQYF.

This rearrangement joins TRBV10-3 to TRBJ2-6; 10 nucleotides agree with TRBD1. With V trimmed by 8 bases and J by 0 bases, 16 bases remained unmatched. CDR1 ENHRY and CDR2 SYGVKD come from the germline V gene. The CDR3 runs to 20 residues. The CDR3 here is CAILDEMPGQGSSGANVLTF. The CDR3 DNA reads TGTGCCATCCTGGACGAAATGCCGGGACAGGGGAGCTCTGGGGCCAACGTCCTGACTTTC.

J is TRBJ2-5 and V is TRBV15; D is unresolved. V lost 5 bases, J lost 4 bases, and 14 bases lay in between. This CDR3 comprises 14 residues. Germline V gene lookup returns CDR1 LNHNV and CDR2 YYDKDF (reference sequence). This chain's CDR3 is CATSPIGGRETQYF. DNA of the CDR3: TGTGCCACCAGCCCTATTGGCGGTCGAGAGACCCAGTACTTC.

J is TRBJ1-3 and V is TRBV6-2 or TRBV6-3; 7 bases line up with TRBD1. The V and J ends lost 4 bases and 0 bases, in that order; junction bases with no gene match: 9. Per germline, CDR1 MNHEY and CDR2 SVGEGT. CDR3 length: 17 residues. The CDR3 sequence is CASSFTGQALSGNTIYF. CDR3 coding DNA: TGTGCCAGCAGTTTTACCGGACAGGCCCTCTCTGGAAACACCATATATTTT.

This chain connects TRBV2 to TRBJ2-5; no firm D call. Trimming stripped 7 bases from V and 0 bases from J, with 3 bases between. Germline-derived CDR1 and CDR2 are SNHLY and FYNNEI. The CDR3 contains 11 residues. In DNA form, the CDR3 reads TGTGCCAGCAACTACCAAGAGACCCAGTACTTC. It is translated as CASNYQETQYF. Full variable domain (missing parts from reference TRBV2 and TRBJ2-5): EPEVTQTPSHQVTQMGQEVILRCVPISNHLYFYWYRQILGQKVEFLVSFYNNEISEKSEIFDDQFSVERPDGSNFTLKIRSTKLEDSAMYFCASNYQETQYFGPGTRLLVL.

The V call is TRBV25-1, the J call TRBJ2-3, with D perhaps matching TRBD2 (6 bases). V was cut by 4 bases and J by 12 bases, with 17 bases left in between. Germline V lookup: CDR1 MGHDK, CDR2 SYGVNS. This CDR3 contains 13 residues. The CDR3 bases are TGTGCCAGCAGTGCCCTTCCCGGGACTCTTCAGTATTTT. This gives the protein CASSALPGTLQYF.

V is TRBV3-1 (or the pseudogene TRBV3-2) and J is TRBJ2-2, with D perhaps matching TRBD2 (5 bases). Per germline, CDR1 LGHDT and CDR2 YNNKEL (reference sequence). The CDR3 covers 15 residues. V lost 5 bases and J 1 base, leaving 11 bases between the germline ends. CDR3 region: CASSFQRGNTGELFF. CDR3 sequence (DNA): TGTGCCAGCAGCTTTCAACGGGGGAACACCGGGGAGCTGTTTTTT.

In DNA form, the CDR3 reads TGTGCCAGCAGCTTATCCCAAGGGACAGGGGCGAACACTGAAGCTTTCTTT. This translates into CASSLSQGTGANTEAFF. The rearrangement uses TRBV7-6 and TRBJ1-1, with TRBD1 identical over 10 bases. Germline V CDR1 and CDR2: SGHVS, FNYEAQ. The J segment lost 1 base and the V segment lost 2 bases, leaving 7 bases of the junction unmatched. The CDR3 has 17 residues.

The chain couples TRBV5-1 to TRBJ2-1; 9 positions match TRBD2. J lost 8 bases, V lost 0 bases, and 9 bases had no gene match. The CDR3 sequence is 16 residues long. CDR1 is SGHRS, CDR2 YFSETQ, per germline. CDR3 residues: CASSLASLAGKDEQFF. The CDR3 bases are TGCGCCAGCAGCTTGGCAAGTCTAGCGGGGAAGGATGAGCAGTTCTTC. Supplemented by reference TRBV5-1 and TRBJ2-1, the full variable domain reads KAGVTQTPRYLIKTRGQQVTLSCSPISGHRSVSWYQQTPGQGLQFLFEYFSETQRNKGNFPGRFSGRQFSNSRSEMNVSTLELGDSALYLCASSLASLAGKDEQFFGPGTRLTVL.

This clone was picked up a small number of times. V usage is TRBV28 and J usage is TRBJ1-2; 11 nucleotides align to TRBD1. The CDR3 is 16 residues long. V was pared by 2 bases and J by 4 bases, with 6 bases of the junction left unmatched. From germline, CDR1 is MDHEN and CDR2 SYDVKM. In nucleotides, the CDR3 is TGTGCCAGCAGTTTACCCGGGACAGGGGGTGTCTATGGCTACACCTTC. It yields the protein CASSLPGTGGVYGYTF.

This sequence joins TRBV28 and TRBJ1-5; perhaps TRBD1 as D (6 bases). CDR3 size: 14 residues. Germline CDR1 is MDHEN and CDR2 is SYDVKM. The germline V and J ends were trimmed by 4 bases and 7 bases, with 14 bases remaining between them. This chain's CDR3 is CASSYRALGQPQHF. DNA of the CDR3: TGTGCCAGCAGTTACAGGGCCCTCGGGCAGCCCCAGCATTTT.

The chain is built from TRBV14 and TRBJ1-6; D is unresolved. V lost 4 bases and J lost 0, with 7 bases in between. The germline gives CDR1 SGHDN, CDR2 FVKESK. This CDR3 contains 15 residues. CDR3 nucleotide sequence: TGTGCCAGCAGCCTAGGGAGCTCCTATAATTCACCCCTCCACTTT. Amino acids: CASSLGSSYNSPLHF.